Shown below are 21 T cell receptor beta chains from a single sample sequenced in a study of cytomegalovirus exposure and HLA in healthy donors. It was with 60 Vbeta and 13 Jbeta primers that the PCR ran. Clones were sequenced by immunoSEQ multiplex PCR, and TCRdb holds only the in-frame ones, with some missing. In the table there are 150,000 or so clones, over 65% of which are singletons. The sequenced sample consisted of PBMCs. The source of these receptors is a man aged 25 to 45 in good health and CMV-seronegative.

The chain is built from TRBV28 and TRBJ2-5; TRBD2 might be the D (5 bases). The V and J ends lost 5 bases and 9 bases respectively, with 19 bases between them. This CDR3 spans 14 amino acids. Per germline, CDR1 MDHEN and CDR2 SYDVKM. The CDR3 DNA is TGTGCCAGCAGTCTGGGTCCGGCCCCCGGGGCCCAGTACTTC. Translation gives CASSLGPAPGAQYF.

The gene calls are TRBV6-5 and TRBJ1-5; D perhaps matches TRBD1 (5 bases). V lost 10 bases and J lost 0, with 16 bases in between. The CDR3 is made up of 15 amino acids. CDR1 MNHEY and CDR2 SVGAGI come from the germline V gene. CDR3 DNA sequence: TGTGCCACCCGACAGAGCCATTATAGCAATCAGCCCCAGCATTTT. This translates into CATRQSHYSNQPQHF.

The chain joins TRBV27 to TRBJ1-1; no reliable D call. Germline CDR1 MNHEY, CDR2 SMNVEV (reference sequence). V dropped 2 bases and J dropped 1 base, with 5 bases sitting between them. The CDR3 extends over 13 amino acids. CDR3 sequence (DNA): TGTGCCAGCAGTTTAGCCAGGAACACTGAAGCTTTCTTT. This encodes CASSLARNTEAFF.

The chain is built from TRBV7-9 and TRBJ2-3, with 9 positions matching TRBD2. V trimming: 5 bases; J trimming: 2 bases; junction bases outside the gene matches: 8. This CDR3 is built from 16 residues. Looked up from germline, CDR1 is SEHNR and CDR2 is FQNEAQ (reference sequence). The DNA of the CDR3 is TGTGCCAGCAGCCCAGCGGGGGGCCTTGTCACAGATACGCAGTATTTT. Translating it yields CASSPAGGLVTDTQYF.

CDR3 protein: CASSFIRTSYNEQFF. In nucleotides, the CDR3 is TGTGCCAGCAGCTTCATCCGGACAAGTTACAATGAGCAGTTCTTC. This rearrangement joins TRBV7-2 to TRBJ2-1; perhaps TRBD1 as D (5 bases). This CDR3 is built from 15 residues. Germline V gene lookup returns CDR1 SGHTA and CDR2 FQGNSA. Trimming pared 3 bases from V and 4 bases from J, leaving 13 bases between.

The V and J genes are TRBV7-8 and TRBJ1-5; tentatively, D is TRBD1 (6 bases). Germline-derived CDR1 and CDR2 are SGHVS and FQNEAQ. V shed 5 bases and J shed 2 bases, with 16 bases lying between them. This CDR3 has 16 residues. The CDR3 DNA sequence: TGTGCCAGCAGCCCCCGCGGGGGGGGCGGCAATCAGCCCCAGCATTTT. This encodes CASSPRGGGGNQPQHF. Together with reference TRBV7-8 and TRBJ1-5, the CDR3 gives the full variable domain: GAGVSQSPRYKVAKRGQDVALRCDPISGHVSLFWYQQALGQGPEFLTYFQNEAQLDKSGLPSDRFFAERPEGSVSTLKIQRTQQEDSAVYLCASSPRGGGGNQPQHFGDGTRLSIL.

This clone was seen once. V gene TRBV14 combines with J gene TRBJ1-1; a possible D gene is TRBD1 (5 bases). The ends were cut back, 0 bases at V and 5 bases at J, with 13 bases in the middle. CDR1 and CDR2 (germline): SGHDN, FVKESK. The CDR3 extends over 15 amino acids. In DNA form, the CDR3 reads TGTGCCAGCAGCCAAGACACAACGGGGGTAACTGAAGCTTTCTTT. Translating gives CASSQDTTGVTEAFF.

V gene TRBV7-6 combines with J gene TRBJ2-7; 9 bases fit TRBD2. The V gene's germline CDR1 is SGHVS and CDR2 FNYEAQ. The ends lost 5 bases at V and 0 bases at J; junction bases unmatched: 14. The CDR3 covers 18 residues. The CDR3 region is CASSPITPLAGSSYEQYF. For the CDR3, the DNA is TGTGCCAGCAGCCCAATTACCCCCCTAGCGGGAAGCTCCTACGAGCAGTACTTC.

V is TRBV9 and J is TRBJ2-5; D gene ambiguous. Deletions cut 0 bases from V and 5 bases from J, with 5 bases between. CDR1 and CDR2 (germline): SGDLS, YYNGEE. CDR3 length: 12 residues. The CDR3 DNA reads TGTGCCAGCAGCGTAGATTCTGAGACCCAGTACTTC. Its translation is CASSVDSETQYF.

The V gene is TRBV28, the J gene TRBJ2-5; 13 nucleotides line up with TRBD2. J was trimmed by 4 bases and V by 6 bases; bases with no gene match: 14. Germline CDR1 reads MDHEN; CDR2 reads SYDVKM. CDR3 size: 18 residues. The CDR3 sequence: CASRPPGLAGRGGETQYF. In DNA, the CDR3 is TGTGCCAGCAGACCCCCGGGACTAGCGGGGAGGGGGGGAGAGACCCAGTACTTC.

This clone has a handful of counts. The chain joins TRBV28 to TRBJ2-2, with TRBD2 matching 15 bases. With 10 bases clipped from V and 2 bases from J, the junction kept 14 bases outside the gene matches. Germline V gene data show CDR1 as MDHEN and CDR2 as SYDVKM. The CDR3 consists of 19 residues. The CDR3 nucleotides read TGTGCCACCAAGCCCCCCGGACTAGCGGGGGGGCCAAACACCGGGGAGCTGTTTTTT. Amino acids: CATKPPGLAGGPNTGELFF.

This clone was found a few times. CDR3 in amino acids: CASSYSGGGYTF. The CDR3 bases are TGTGCCAGCAGTTACTCAGGGGGAGGCTACACCTTC. This rearrangement joins TRBV2 to TRBJ1-2; 7 nucleotides match TRBD1. This CDR3 spans 12 amino acids. V shed 5 bases and J 8 bases; nucleotides not matched to a gene: 5. Germline assignment: CDR1 SNHLY and CDR2 FYNNEI.

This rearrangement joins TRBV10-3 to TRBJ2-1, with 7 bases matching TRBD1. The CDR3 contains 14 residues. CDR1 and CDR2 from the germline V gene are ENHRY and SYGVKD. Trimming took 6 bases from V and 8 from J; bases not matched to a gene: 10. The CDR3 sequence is CAIRSGTVSDEQFF. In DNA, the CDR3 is TGTGCCATCAGATCCGGGACAGTTAGCGATGAGCAGTTCTTC.

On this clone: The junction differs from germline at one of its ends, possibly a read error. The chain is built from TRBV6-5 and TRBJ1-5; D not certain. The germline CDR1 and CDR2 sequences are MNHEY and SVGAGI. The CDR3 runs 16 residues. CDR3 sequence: CASSYSGTGGNQPQNF. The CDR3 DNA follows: TGTGCCAGCAGTTACTCCGGCACCGGAGGTAATCAGCCCCAGAATTTT.

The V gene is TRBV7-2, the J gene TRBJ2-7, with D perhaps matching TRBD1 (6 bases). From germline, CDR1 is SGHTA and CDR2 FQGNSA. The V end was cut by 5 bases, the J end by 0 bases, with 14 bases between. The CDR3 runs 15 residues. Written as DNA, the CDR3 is TGTGCCAGCAGCCTACAGGGCTCGAGCTCCTACGAGCAGTACTTC. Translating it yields CASSLQGSSSYEQYF. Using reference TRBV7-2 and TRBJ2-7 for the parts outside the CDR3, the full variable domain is GAGVSQSPSNKVTEKGKDVELRCDPISGHTALYWYRQSLGQGLEFLIYFQGNSAPDKSGLPSDRFSAERTGGSVSTLTIQRTQQEDSAVYLCASSLQGSSSYEQYFGPGTRLTVT.

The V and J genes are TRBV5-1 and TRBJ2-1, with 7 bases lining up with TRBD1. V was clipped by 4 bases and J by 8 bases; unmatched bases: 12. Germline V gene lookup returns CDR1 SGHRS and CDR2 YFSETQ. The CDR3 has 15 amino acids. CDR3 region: CASSPRQGIGYEQFF. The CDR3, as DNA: TGCGCCAGCAGCCCCAGACAGGGCATTGGCTATGAGCAGTTCTTC.

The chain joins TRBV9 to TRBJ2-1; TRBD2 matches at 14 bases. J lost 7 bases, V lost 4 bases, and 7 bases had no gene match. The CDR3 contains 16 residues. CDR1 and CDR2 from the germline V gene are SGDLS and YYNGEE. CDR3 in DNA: TGTGCCAGCAGCTCCCGGACTAGCGGGGGGCGGAATGAGCAGTTCTTC. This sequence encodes CASSSRTSGGRNEQFF.

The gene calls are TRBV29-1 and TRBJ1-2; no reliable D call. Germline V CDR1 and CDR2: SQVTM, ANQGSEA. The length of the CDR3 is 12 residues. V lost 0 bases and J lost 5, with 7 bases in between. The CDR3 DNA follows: TGCAGCGTTGAAGACAGTCAGTATGGCTACACCTTC. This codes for CSVEDSQYGYTF.

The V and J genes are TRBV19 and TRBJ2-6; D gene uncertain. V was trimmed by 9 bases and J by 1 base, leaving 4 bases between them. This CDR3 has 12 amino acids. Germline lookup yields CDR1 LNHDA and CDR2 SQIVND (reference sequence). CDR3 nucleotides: TGTGCCAGCTCGTCTGGGGCCAACGTCCTGACTTTC. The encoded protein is CASSSGANVLTF.

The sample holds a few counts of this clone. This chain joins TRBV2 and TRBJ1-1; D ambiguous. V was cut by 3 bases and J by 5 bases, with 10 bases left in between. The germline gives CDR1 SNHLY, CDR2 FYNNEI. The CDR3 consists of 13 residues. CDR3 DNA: TGTGCCAGCAGTGAGGATAGGGAGACTGAAGCTTTCTTT. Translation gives CASSEDRETEAFF.

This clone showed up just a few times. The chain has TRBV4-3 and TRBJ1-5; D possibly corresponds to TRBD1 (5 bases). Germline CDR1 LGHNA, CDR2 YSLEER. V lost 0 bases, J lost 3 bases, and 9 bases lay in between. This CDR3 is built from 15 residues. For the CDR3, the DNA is TGCGCCAGCAGCCAAGACGGGGGGACCAATCAGCCCCAGCATTTT. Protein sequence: CASSQDGGTNQPQHF.